Following are 5 T cell receptor beta chains from one sample sequenced in a study of T cell changes during pregnancy in multiple sclerosis. Data came from immunoSEQ multiplex PCR; TCRdb stores just in-frame clones and leaves some out. The sample yields just over 80,000 clones, roughly 96% seen once. Sequenced material: peripheral blood, taken in the second trimester of pregnancy. The receptors derive from a female donor with multiple sclerosis, enrolled in a pregnancy study.

This rearrangement joins TRBV2 to TRBJ2-3, with D possibly TRBD2 on 6 matching bases. This CDR3 spans 14 amino acids. Per the germline V gene, CDR1 is SNHLY and CDR2 is FYNNEI. Trimming took 5 bases from V and 1 from J, leaving 10 bases between them. The CDR3 DNA is TGTGCCAGCAGTCCGGGACTCGGCACAGATACGCAGTATTTT. It encodes CASSPGLGTDTQYF.

The V gene is TRBV7-9, the J gene TRBJ1-1; D perhaps matches TRBD1 (6 bases). Germline loops: CDR1 SEHNR, CDR2 FQNEAQ (reference sequence). V was pared by 5 bases and J by 0 bases, with 16 bases between. CDR3 length equals 16 residues. CDR3: CASSDRDNLMNTEAFF. CDR3 coding DNA: TGTGCCAGCAGCGACCGGGACAACCTTATGAACACTGAAGCTTTCTTT.

This clone showed up just once. The chain carries TRBV14 and TRBJ1-4; the D is unclear. The V end lost 6 bases, the J end lost 8 bases, and 16 bases lay between the germline ends. This CDR3 spans 14 amino acids. Per germline, CDR1 SGHDN and CDR2 FVKESK. CDR3 in DNA: TGTGCCAGCAGAGGAGATTCTGTGAGCGAAAAACTGTTTTTT. Its translation is CASRGDSVSEKLFF.

V and J are TRBV10-3 and TRBJ1-1; TRBD1 is a possible D gene (5 bases). This CDR3 contains 15 residues. Deletions cut 6 bases from V and 1 base from J, with 15 bases between. CDR1 is ENHRY and CDR2 is SYGVKD in the germline V gene. CDR3 loop: CAIRGQGQQNTEAFF. CDR3 bases: TGTGCCATCAGGGGGCAAGGACAACAGAACACTGAAGCTTTCTTT.

This sequence joins TRBV6-1 and TRBJ2-2, with D unclear. Germline values: CDR1 MNHNS, CDR2 SASEGT. The CDR3 runs 11 residues. V dropped 3 bases and J dropped 13 bases, with 9 bases sitting between them. CDR3 coding DNA: TGTGCCAGCAGTGATCTTCTCTTGCTGTTTTTT. Translating gives CASSDLLLLFF.